Detailed here is one T cell receptor beta chain. Its antigen remains unknown. Specified treatment: around 19 received Ad26.COV2.S at low or high dose, single or two shots; several received placebo; per-sample allocation not given. The samples were gathered on day 63 after the first injection of vaccine or placebo. This CDR3 has 17 residues. V lost 3 bases and J lost 0, with 12 bases in between. Germline CDR1 reads LNHDA; CDR2 reads SQIVND (reference sequence). Method: immunoSEQ multiplex PCR; TCRdb's copy keeps in-frame clones and lacks some. This table holds around 300,000 clones, roughly 90% found once. These data originate in a study of Ad26.COV2.S vaccination and SARS-CoV-2 variants. Across the whole study: The donor participated in the COV1001 trial, in its Ad26.COV2.S arm. Intramuscular Ad26.COV2.S doses were given once or twice, 56 days apart. Whole-study findings and limits: Spike-specific CD8+ and CD4+ T cell responses reportedly showed substantial breadth after vaccination.

Sequencing used peripheral blood, obtained in a trial of Ad26.COV2.S vaccine versus placebo. The clonotype was recovered from a person between 18 and 65 years old who received the Ad26.COV2.S COVID-19 vaccine or a placebo. The chain uses TRBV19 and TRBJ1-6; no clear D gene. The CDR3 loop reads CASSIKGGVSYNSPLHF. DNA of the CDR3: TGTGCCAGTAGTATTAAAGGCGGGGTCTCCTATAATTCACCCCTCCACTTT.